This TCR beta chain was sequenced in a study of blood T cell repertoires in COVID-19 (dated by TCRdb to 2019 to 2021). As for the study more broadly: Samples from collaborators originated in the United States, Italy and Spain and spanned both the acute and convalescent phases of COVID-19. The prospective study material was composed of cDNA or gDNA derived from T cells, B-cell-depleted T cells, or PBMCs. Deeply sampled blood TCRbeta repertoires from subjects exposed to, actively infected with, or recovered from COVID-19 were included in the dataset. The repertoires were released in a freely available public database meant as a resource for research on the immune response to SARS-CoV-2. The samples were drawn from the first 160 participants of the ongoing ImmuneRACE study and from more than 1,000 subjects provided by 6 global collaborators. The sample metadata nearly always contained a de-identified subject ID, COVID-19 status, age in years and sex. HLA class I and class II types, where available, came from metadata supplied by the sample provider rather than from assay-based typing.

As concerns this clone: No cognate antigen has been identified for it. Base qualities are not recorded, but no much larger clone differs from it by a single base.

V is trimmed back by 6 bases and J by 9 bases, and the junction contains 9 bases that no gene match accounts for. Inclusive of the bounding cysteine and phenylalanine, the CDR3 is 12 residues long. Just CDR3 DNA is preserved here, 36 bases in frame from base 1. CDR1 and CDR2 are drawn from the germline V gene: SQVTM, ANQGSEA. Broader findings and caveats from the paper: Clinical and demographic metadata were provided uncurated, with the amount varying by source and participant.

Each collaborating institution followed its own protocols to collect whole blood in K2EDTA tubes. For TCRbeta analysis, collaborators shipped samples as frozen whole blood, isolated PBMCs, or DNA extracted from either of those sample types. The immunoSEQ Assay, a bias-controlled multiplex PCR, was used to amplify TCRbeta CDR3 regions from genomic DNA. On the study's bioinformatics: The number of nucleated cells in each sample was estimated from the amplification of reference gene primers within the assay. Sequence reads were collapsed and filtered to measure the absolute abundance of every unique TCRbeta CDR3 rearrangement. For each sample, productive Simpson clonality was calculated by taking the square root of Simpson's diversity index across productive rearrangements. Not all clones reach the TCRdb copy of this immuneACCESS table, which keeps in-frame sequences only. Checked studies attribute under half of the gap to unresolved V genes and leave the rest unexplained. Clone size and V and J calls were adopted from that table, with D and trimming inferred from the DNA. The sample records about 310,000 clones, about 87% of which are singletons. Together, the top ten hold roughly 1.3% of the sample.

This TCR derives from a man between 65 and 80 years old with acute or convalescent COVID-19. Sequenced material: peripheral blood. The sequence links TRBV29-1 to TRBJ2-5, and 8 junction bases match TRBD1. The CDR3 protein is CSVLTGGQAQYF. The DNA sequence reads TGCAGCGTCCTAACAGGGGGTCAGGCCCAGTACTTC. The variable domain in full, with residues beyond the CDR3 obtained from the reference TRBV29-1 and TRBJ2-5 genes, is SAVISQKPSRDICQRGTSLTIQCQVDSQVTMMFWYRQQPGQSLTLIATANQGSEATYESGFVIDKFPISRPNLTFSTLTVSNMSPEDSSIYLCSVLTGGQAQYFGPGTRLLVL.